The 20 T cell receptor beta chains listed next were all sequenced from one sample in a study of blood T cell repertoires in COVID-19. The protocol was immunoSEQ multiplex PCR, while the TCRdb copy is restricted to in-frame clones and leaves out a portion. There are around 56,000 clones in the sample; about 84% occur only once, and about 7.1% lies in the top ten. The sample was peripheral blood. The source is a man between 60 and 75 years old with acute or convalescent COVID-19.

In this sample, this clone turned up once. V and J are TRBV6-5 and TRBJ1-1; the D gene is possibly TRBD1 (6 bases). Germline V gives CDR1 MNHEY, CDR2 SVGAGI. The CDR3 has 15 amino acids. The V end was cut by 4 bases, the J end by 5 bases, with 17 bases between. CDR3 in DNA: TGTGCCAGCAGTTCCCGGGTAGGGGGTAGGACTGAAGCTTTCTTT. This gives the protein CASSSRVGGRTEAFF.

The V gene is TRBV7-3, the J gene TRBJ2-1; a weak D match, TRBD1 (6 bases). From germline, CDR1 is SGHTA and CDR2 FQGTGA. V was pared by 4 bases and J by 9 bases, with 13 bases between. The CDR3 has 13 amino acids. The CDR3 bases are TGTGCCAGCAGCTCCCAGGGGTTGGGTGAGCAGTTCTTC. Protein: CASSSQGLGEQFF.

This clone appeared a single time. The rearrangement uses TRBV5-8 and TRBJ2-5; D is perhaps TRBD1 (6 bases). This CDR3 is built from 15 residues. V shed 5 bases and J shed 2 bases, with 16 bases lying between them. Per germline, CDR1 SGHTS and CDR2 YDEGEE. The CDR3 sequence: CASSSGQGLQETQYF. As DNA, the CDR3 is TGTGCCAGCAGTTCGGGACAAGGTCTACAAGAGACCCAGTACTTC. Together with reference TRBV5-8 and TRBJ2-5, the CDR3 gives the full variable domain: EAGVTQSPTHLIKTRGQQATLRCSPISGHTSVYWYQQALGLGLQFLLWYDEGEERNRGNFPPRFSGRQFPNYSSELNVNALELEDSALYLCASSSGQGLQETQYFGPGTRLLVL.

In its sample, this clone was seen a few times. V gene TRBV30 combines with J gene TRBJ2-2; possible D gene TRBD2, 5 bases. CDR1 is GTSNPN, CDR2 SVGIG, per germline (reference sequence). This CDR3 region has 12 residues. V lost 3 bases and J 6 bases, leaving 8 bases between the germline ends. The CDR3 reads CAWRWGAGELFF. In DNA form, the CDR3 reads TGTGCCTGGAGGTGGGGAGCCGGGGAGCTGTTTTTT.

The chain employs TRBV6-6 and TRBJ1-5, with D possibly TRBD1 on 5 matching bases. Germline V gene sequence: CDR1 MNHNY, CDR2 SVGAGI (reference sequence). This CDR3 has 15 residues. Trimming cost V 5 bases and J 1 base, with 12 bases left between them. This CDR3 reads CASSQRKGSNQPQHF. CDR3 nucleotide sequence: TGTGCCAGCAGTCAGAGGAAGGGGAGCAATCAGCCCCAGCATTTT.

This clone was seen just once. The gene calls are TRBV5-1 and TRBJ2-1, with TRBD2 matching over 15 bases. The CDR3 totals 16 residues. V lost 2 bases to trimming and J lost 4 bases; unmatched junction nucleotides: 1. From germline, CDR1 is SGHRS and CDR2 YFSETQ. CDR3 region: CASSLGTSGGYNEQFF. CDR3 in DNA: TGCGCCAGCAGCTTAGGGACTAGCGGGGGGTACAATGAGCAGTTCTTC.

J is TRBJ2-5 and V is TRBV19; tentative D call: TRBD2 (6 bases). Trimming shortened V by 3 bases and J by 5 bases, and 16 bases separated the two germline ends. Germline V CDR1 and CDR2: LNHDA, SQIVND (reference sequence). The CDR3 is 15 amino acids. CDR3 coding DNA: TGTGCCAGTAGTATTCAAGGGACGGCGGGGGAGACCCAGTACTTC. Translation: CASSIQGTAGETQYF. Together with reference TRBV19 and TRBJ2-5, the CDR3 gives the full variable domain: DGGITQSPKYLFRKEGQNVTLSCEQNLNHDAMYWYRQDPGQGLRLIYYSQIVNDFQKGDIAEGYSVSREKKESFPLTVTSAQKNPTAFYLCASSIQGTAGETQYFGPGTRLLVL.

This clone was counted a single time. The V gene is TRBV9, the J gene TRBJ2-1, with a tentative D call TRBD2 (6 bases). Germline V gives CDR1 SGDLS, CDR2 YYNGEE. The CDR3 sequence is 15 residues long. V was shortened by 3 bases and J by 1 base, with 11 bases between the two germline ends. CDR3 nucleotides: TGTGCCAGCAGCGCCGGGACTTCTTCCTACAATGAGCAGTTCTTC. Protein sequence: CASSAGTSSYNEQFF.

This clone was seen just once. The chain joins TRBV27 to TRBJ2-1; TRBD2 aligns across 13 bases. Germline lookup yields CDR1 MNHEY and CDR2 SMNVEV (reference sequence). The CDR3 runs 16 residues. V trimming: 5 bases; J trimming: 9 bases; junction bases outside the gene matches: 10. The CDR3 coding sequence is TGTGCCAGCAGTCCCGACCGACTAGCGGGGGGAGGTGAGCAGTTCTTC. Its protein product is CASSPDRLAGGGEQFF.

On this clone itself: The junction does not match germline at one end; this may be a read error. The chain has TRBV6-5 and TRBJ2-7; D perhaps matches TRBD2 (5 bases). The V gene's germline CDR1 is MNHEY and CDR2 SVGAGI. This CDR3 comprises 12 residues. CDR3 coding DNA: TGTGCCAGCAGTTCAACCGGGGAGCTTCAAGGCTTC. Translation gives CASSSTGELQGF.

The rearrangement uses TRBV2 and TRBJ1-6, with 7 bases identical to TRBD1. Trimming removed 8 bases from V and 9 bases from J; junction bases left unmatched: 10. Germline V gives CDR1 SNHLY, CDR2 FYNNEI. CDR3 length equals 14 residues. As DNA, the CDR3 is TGTGCCAGCCTTCGACAGGGAAGAGGTTCACCCCTCCACTTT. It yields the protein CASLRQGRGSPLHF.

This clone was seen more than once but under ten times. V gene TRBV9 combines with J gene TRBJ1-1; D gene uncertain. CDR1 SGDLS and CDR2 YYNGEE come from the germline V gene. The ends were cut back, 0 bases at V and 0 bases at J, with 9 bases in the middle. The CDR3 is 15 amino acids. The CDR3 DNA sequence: TGTGCCAGCAGCGTAGATGTGGGCTTGAACACTGAAGCTTTCTTT. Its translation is CASSVDVGLNTEAFF.

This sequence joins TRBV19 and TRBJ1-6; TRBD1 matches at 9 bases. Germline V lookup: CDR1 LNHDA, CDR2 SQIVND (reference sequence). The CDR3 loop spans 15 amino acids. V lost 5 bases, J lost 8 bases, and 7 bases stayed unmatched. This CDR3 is CASSPPGQGYSPLHF. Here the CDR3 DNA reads TGTGCCAGTAGTCCCCCGGGACAGGGTTATTCACCCCTCCACTTT.

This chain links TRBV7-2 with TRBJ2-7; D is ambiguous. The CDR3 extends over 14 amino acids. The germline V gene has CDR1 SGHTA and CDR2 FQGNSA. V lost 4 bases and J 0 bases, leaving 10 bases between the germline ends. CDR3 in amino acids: CASSSSRSSYEQYF. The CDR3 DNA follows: TGTGCCAGCAGCTCATCAAGGAGCTCCTACGAGCAGTACTTC.

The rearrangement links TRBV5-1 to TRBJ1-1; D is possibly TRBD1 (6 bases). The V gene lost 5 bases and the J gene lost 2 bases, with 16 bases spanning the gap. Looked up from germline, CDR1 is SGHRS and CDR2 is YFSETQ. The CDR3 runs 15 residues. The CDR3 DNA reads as TGCGCCAGCAGAAACCAACCGGGACAAAACACTGAAGCTTTCTTT. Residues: CASRNQPGQNTEAFF.

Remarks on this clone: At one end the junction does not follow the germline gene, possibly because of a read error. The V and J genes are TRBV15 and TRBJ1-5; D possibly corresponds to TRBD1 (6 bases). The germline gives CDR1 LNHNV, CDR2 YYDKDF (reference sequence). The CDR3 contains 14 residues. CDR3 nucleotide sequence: TGTGCCACCAGCCGCCTCAGGGGCAACCAGCCCCAGCATTTT. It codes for CATSRLRGNQPQHF.

The CDR3 loop reads CATGLANYGYTF. The DNA of the CDR3 is TGTGCCACTGGACTGGCTAACTATGGCTACACCTTC. V and J are TRBV6-5 and TRBJ1-2; unclear D gene. The length of the CDR3 is 12 residues. Germline V gene lookup returns CDR1 MNHEY and CDR2 SVGAGI. Trimming stripped 10 bases from V and 0 bases from J, with 9 bases between.

The CDR3 DNA reads TGTGCCTGCAAACCGGACATTTCCTACGAGCAGTACTTC. Protein sequence: CACKPDISYEQYF. The J gene is TRBJ2-7, the V gene TRBV2, with TRBD1 as a possible D gene (5 bases). Germline lookup yields CDR1 SNHLY and CDR2 FYNNEI. V lost 11 bases, J lost 1 base, and 15 bases lay in between. The CDR3 sequence is 13 residues long.

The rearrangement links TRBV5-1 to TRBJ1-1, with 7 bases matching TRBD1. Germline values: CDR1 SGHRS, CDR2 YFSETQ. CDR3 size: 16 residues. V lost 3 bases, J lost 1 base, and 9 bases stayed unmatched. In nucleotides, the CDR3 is TGCGCCAGCAGCTGGGCGTTGAGACAGGGGAACACTGAAGCTTTCTTT. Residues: CASSWALRQGNTEAFF.

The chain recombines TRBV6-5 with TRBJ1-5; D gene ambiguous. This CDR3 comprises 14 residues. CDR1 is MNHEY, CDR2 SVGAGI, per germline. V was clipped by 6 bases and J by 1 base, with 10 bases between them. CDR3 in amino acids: CASSRFRSNQPQHF. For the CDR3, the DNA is TGTGCCAGCAGCCGATTCAGAAGCAATCAGCCCCAGCATTTT.